Shown below are 17 T cell receptor beta chains from a single sample sequenced in a study of blood T cell repertoires in COVID-19. Libraries were prepared by immunoSEQ multiplex PCR; TCRdb keeps only in-frame clonotypes and omits some of them. The sample holds 200,000 to 300,000 clones, more than 85% seen once. The material sequenced was PBMCs or T cells enriched from blood (not recorded which). These receptors all stem from a woman younger than 45 who had recovered from COVID-19.

The chain recombines TRBV7-2 with TRBJ1-2; D might be TRBD1 (6 bases). Trimming removed 6 bases from V and 8 bases from J, with 19 bases in between. CDR1 and CDR2 (germline): SGHTA, FQGNSA. The CDR3 is made up of 14 amino acids. CDR3 DNA sequence: TGTGCCAGCAGTTTTGTCGCCACAGGGAACGGCTACACCTTC. Residues: CASSFVATGNGYTF.

This clone was seen a single time. The chain employs TRBV9 and TRBJ1-2, with no clear D. The V and J ends lost 0 bases and 4 bases respectively, with 4 bases between them. This CDR3 spans 12 amino acids. CDR1 and CDR2 (germline): SGDLS, YYNGEE. CDR3 region: CASSVDSYGYTF. CDR3 in DNA: TGTGCCAGCAGCGTAGACTCCTATGGCTACACCTTC. The entire variable domain, with the rest obtained from reference TRBV9 and TRBJ1-2, is as follows: DSGVTQTPKHLITATGQRVTLRCSPRSGDLSVYWYQQSLDQGLQFLIQYYNGEERAKGNILERFSAQQFPDLHSELNLSSLELGDSALYFCASSVDSYGYTFGSGTRLTVV.

V gene TRBV11-2 combines with J gene TRBJ2-1; 8 bases are shared with TRBD2. CDR1 and CDR2 (germline): SGHAT, FQNNGV. This CDR3 is built from 17 residues. The V gene end was trimmed by 5 bases and the J gene end by 6 bases; junction bases not matched to a gene: 15. CDR3 coding DNA: TGTGCCAGCAGCCTAACCTTTAGCGGGACTACCTTCAATGAGCAGTTCTTC. It translates to CASSLTFSGTTFNEQFF.

This sequence joins TRBV3-1 (or the pseudogene TRBV3-2) and TRBJ2-1; no firm D call. CDR1 LGHDT and CDR2 YNNKEL come from the germline V gene (reference sequence). V was cut by 0 bases and J by 8 bases, with 14 bases left in between. This CDR3 has 15 residues. In nucleotides, the CDR3 is TGTGCCAGCAGCCAAGACCCCTTTCTCAGTGATGAGCAGTTCTTC. Protein sequence: CASSQDPFLSDEQFF.

The genes are TRBV4-3 and TRBJ2-1, with D perhaps matching TRBD2 (6 bases). This CDR3 spans 16 amino acids. V shed 0 bases and J shed 5 bases, with 14 bases lying between them. The germline V gene has CDR1 LGHNA and CDR2 YSLEER. The CDR3 DNA follows: TGCGCCAGCAGCCAAGAGAGGGCTAGCGCCGACAATGAGCAGTTCTTC. Translating gives CASSQERASADNEQFF.

The chain is built from TRBV4-1 and TRBJ1-6; 9 bases are a match to TRBD1. The germline V gene has CDR1 MGHRA and CDR2 YSYEKL. Trimming took 0 bases from V and 6 from J; bases not matched to a gene: 3. The CDR3 has 16 residues. The CDR3 DNA reads TGCGCCAGCAGCCAAGAACCGGGACAGGGTAATTCACCCCTCCACTTT. Its protein is CASSQEPGQGNSPLHF.

This clone appeared a few times. The V and J genes are TRBV4-1 and TRBJ1-4; D perhaps matches TRBD1 (5 bases). CDR1 MGHRA and CDR2 YSYEKL come from the germline V gene. The CDR3 length is 14 residues. Trimming cost V 2 bases and J 7 bases, with 11 bases left between them. The CDR3 bases are TGCGCCAGCAGCCAATTAGGGGCAGGTGAAAAACTGTTTTTT. Translated: CASSQLGAGEKLFF.

This chain connects TRBV7-2 to TRBJ2-7; tentative D call: TRBD1 (6 bases). Germline V gives CDR1 SGHTA, CDR2 FQGNSA. Trimming cost V 5 bases and J 0 bases, with 17 bases left between them. The CDR3 runs to 16 residues. The CDR3 DNA sequence: TGTGCCAGCAGCCTCTCGTGGACAGAGATCTCCTACGAGCAGTACTTC. Translating gives CASSLSWTEISYEQYF.

The V gene is TRBV10-1, the J gene TRBJ1-4, with D perhaps matching TRBD1 (6 bases). The CDR3 is 17 amino acids. V was clipped by 8 bases and J by 7 bases, with 26 bases between them. Germline lookup yields CDR1 WNHNN and CDR2 SYGVQD (reference sequence). The CDR3 protein is CASVETGTRDEGEKLFF. Here the CDR3 DNA reads TGCGCCAGCGTGGAAACAGGGACCCGCGACGAAGGTGAAAAACTGTTTTTT.

The J gene is TRBJ1-2, the V gene TRBV14; D may be TRBD1 (5 bases). The ends were cut back, 4 bases at V and 3 bases at J, with 12 bases in the middle. The length of the CDR3 is 14 residues. Germline values: CDR1 SGHDN, CDR2 FVKESK. The CDR3 reads CASSPRQGYYGYTF. In DNA form, the CDR3 reads TGTGCCAGCAGCCCCCGGCAGGGTTACTATGGCTACACCTTC.

The rearrangement links TRBV11-3 to TRBJ2-1; 11 bases agree with TRBD2. The germline V gene encodes CDR1 SGHNT and CDR2 YENEEA. This CDR3 is built from 16 residues. J gave up 7 bases and V 3 bases, and 8 bases lay outside the gene matches. CDR3 sequence reads: CASSFLAGGPGNEQFF. CDR3 DNA: TGTGCCAGCAGCTTTCTAGCGGGAGGTCCGGGTAATGAGCAGTTCTTC. Based on the CDR3 plus reference TRBV11-3 and TRBJ2-1, the full variable domain is EAGVVQSPRYKIIEKKQPVAFWCNPISGHNTLYWYLQNLGQGPELLIRYENEEAVDDSQLPKDRFSAERLKGVDSTLKIQPAELGDSAVYLCASSFLAGGPGNEQFFGPGTRLTVL.

The V gene is TRBV19, the J gene TRBJ1-2; D not resolved. In germline, CDR1 is LNHDA, CDR2 SQIVND (reference sequence). Trimming left V 10 bases short and J 2 bases short, with 14 bases between. The CDR3 has 13 amino acids. The CDR3 nucleotides read TGTGCCACCGAGGGTAGGGAAAACTATGGCTACACCTTC. Residues: CATEGRENYGYTF.

This clone has only one observation. The chain couples TRBV7-3 to TRBJ1-1; D uncertain. The V gene's germline CDR1 is SGHTA and CDR2 FQGTGA. V gave up 5 bases and J gave up 1 base, with 8 bases separating them. This CDR3 has 13 residues. CDR3 in amino acids: CASSAHRNTEAFF. CDR3 coding DNA: TGTGCCAGCAGCGCCCACAGGAACACTGAAGCTTTCTTT.

The V and J genes are TRBV5-4 and TRBJ1-2; D not resolved. This CDR3 spans 14 amino acids. CDR1 and CDR2 (germline): SGHNT, YYREEE (reference sequence). Between the trimmed V and J ends, which lost 0 bases and 5 bases, there was a span of 11 bases. CDR3 sequence: CASSLGQMYYGYTF. In nucleotides, the CDR3 is TGTGCCAGCAGCTTGGGCCAGATGTATTATGGCTACACCTTC. The variable domain in full, completed from reference TRBV5-4 and TRBJ1-2, reads ETGVTQSPTHLIKTRGQQVTLRCSSQSGHNTVSWYQQALGQGPQFIFQYYREEENGRGNFPPRFSGLQFPNYSSELNVNALELDDSALYLCASSLGQMYYGYTFGSGTRLTVV.

The chain uses TRBV6-2 or TRBV6-3 and TRBJ2-3; 8 positions match TRBD2. In germline, CDR1 is MNHEY, CDR2 SVGEGT. V lost 0 bases, J lost 2 bases, and 4 bases stayed unmatched. The CDR3 length is 16 residues. The CDR3 sequence: CASSYSFGRDTDTQYF. The CDR3 nucleotides are TGTGCCAGCAGTTACTCGTTCGGGAGGGACACAGATACGCAGTATTTT.

The chain is built from TRBV7-9 and TRBJ2-3; D perhaps matches TRBD2 (6 bases). The germline V and J ends were trimmed by 2 bases and 6 bases, with 12 bases remaining between them. Germline assignment: CDR1 SEHNR and CDR2 FQNEAQ (reference sequence). The CDR3 is 14 residues long. The CDR3 sequence is CASSLTLATDTQYF. The CDR3 DNA follows: TGTGCCAGCAGCTTAACACTAGCAACCGATACGCAGTATTTT.

The chain carries TRBV28 and TRBJ1-4, with a possible D match to TRBD1 (5 bases). V was cut by 11 bases and J by 6 bases, with 10 bases left in between. Germline V gives CDR1 MDHEN, CDR2 SYDVKM. The CDR3 extends over 11 amino acids. The CDR3 protein is CAVAGDEKLFF. CDR3 in DNA: TGTGCCGTAGCGGGGGATGAAAAACTGTTTTTT.